This is a list of T cell receptor beta chains from one sample in a study of cytomegalovirus exposure and HLA in healthy donors. The protocol was immunoSEQ multiplex PCR, while the TCRdb copy is restricted to in-frame clones and leaves out a portion. The table includes 120,000 or so clones, 80% detected once. The sequenced sample consisted of PBMCs. Receptors were obtained from a man under 40 in good health and CMV-seropositive. Both conserved end residues are part of each CDR3. The order of the fields is J gene, D gene, V gene, CDR3 length, clone size, CDR3 DNA, CDR3 protein. D genes are given only for firm matches. Where a row states a size, it is once, few, many or the class of an expanded clone; other rows omit it.

j_call: TRBJ1-3; d_call: TRBD1; v_call: TRBV2; cdr3_length: 12; clone_size: NA; cdr3_nt: TGTGCCAGCGGGACAGCGGGAAACACCATATATTTT; cdr3_aa: CASGTAGNTIYF
j_call: TRBJ2-2; d_call: NA; v_call: TRBV5-1; cdr3_length: 16; clone_size: NA; cdr3_nt: TGCGCCAGCAGCTTCTACAGGGATCCGAACACCGGGGAGCTGTTTTTT; cdr3_aa: CASSFYRDPNTGELFF
j_call: TRBJ2-7; d_call: TRBD2; v_call: TRBV27; cdr3_length: 15; clone_size: NA; cdr3_nt: TGTGCCAGCAGTCCACAGCGGGGGCTCTCCTACGAGCAGTACTTC; cdr3_aa: CASSPQRGLSYEQYF
j_call: TRBJ2-3; d_call: NA; v_call: TRBV11-2; cdr3_length: 15; clone_size: NA; cdr3_nt: TGTGCCAGCAGCTTGTCTTCCAGGGGAACAGATACGCAGTATTTT; cdr3_aa: CASSLSSRGTDTQYF
j_call: TRBJ2-4; d_call: NA; v_call: TRBV5-1; cdr3_length: 15; clone_size: NA; cdr3_nt: TGCGCCAGCAGCCCGGGTAGGGGGGGAAAAAACATTCAGTACTTC; cdr3_aa: CASSPGRGGKNIQYF
j_call: TRBJ2-1; d_call: TRBD1; v_call: TRBV5-6; cdr3_length: 15; clone_size: NA; cdr3_nt: TGTGCCAGCAGCTTAACAGGGGGCTCCTACAATGAGCAGTTCTTC; cdr3_aa: CASSLTGGSYNEQFF
j_call: TRBJ2-1; d_call: TRBD2; v_call: TRBV30; cdr3_length: 16; clone_size: NA; cdr3_nt: TGTGCCTGGAGTGCCGCTAGCGGCCCATCCTACAATGAGCAGTTCTTC; cdr3_aa: CAWSAASGPSYNEQFF
j_call: TRBJ1-1; d_call: TRBD1; v_call: TRBV4-1; cdr3_length: 14; clone_size: NA; cdr3_nt: TGCGCCAGCAGCCAACCGGACAGGGGCACTGAAGCTTTCTTT; cdr3_aa: CASSQPDRGTEAFF
j_call: TRBJ2-1; d_call: TRBD1; v_call: TRBV5-5; cdr3_length: 16; clone_size: NA; cdr3_nt: TGTGCCAGCAGCCGAACCGGGACAGAAAATTCCAATGAGCAGTTCTTC; cdr3_aa: CASSRTGTENSNEQFF
j_call: TRBJ1-1; d_call: NA; v_call: TRBV25-1; cdr3_length: 13; clone_size: NA; cdr3_nt: TGTGCCAGCAGTGCAAAGGGGCGGGGCGAAGCTTTCTTT; cdr3_aa: CASSAKGRGEAFF
j_call: TRBJ2-7; d_call: NA; v_call: TRBV4-1; cdr3_length: 17; clone_size: once; cdr3_nt: TGCGCCAGCAGCCCTAGGATGACAGGACTTAGCTCCTACGAGCAGTACTTC; cdr3_aa: CASSPRMTGLSSYEQYF
j_call: TRBJ2-1; d_call: NA; v_call: TRBV15; cdr3_length: 14; clone_size: NA; cdr3_nt: TGTGCCACCAGCAGAGATCTGCAGGAAAATGAGCAGTTCTTC; cdr3_aa: CATSRDLQENEQFF
j_call: TRBJ2-7; d_call: TRBD1; v_call: TRBV2; cdr3_length: 14; clone_size: NA; cdr3_nt: TGTGCCAGCACCCCCGGGACAGGGACGAACGAGCAGTACTTC; cdr3_aa: CASTPGTGTNEQYF
j_call: TRBJ1-5; d_call: NA; v_call: TRBV5-1; cdr3_length: 14; clone_size: NA; cdr3_nt: TGCGCCAGCAGCTTGGAATGGGGGCGTCAGCCCCAGCATTTT; cdr3_aa: CASSLEWGRQPQHF
j_call: TRBJ2-5; d_call: NA; v_call: TRBV11-2; cdr3_length: 12; clone_size: once; cdr3_nt: TGTGCCAGCAGCCAGGGGTCAGAGACCCAGTACTTC; cdr3_aa: CASSQGSETQYF
j_call: TRBJ1-3; d_call: TRBD1; v_call: TRBV7-6; cdr3_length: 14; clone_size: NA; cdr3_nt: TGTGCCAGCAGCTCGACAGGGGTCGGAAACACCATATATTTT; cdr3_aa: CASSSTGVGNTIYF
j_call: TRBJ2-7; d_call: TRBD1; v_call: TRBV5-6; cdr3_length: 13; clone_size: NA; cdr3_nt: TGTGCCAGCAGCAGGGACAGGGTGGGCGAGCAGTACTTC; cdr3_aa: CASSRDRVGEQYF
j_call: TRBJ2-7; d_call: NA; v_call: TRBV5-6; cdr3_length: 14; clone_size: NA; cdr3_nt: TGTGCCAGCAGCGAGCAGGGGTACTCCTACGAGCAGTACTTC; cdr3_aa: CASSEQGYSYEQYF
j_call: TRBJ1-5; d_call: TRBD1; v_call: TRBV5-1; cdr3_length: 15; clone_size: once; cdr3_nt: TGCGCCAGCAGTGCGACAGGGGATCCCAATCAGCCCCAGCATTTT; cdr3_aa: CASSATGDPNQPQHF
j_call: TRBJ1-1; d_call: NA; v_call: TRBV4-1; cdr3_length: 14; clone_size: NA; cdr3_nt: TGCGCCAGCCGATTTTCGGGGAAGGACACTGAAGCTTTCTTT; cdr3_aa: CASRFSGKDTEAFF
j_call: TRBJ1-1; d_call: NA; v_call: TRBV30; cdr3_length: 12; clone_size: few; cdr3_nt: TGTGCCTGGAGGGGACTTCCACCTGTAGCTTTCTTT; cdr3_aa: CAWRGLPPVAFF
j_call: TRBJ1-4; d_call: TRBD1; v_call: TRBV19; cdr3_length: 13; clone_size: NA; cdr3_nt: TGTGCCAGTAGTGCTGGGGACAGGGAAAAACTGTTTTTT; cdr3_aa: CASSAGDREKLFF
j_call: TRBJ2-7; d_call: NA; v_call: TRBV6-6; cdr3_length: 14; clone_size: once; cdr3_nt: TGTGCCAGCAGTTACAAGGCCAGGGGCATCGAGCAGTACTTC; cdr3_aa: CASSYKARGIEQYF
j_call: TRBJ1-2; d_call: TRBD1; v_call: TRBV4-1; cdr3_length: 15; clone_size: NA; cdr3_nt: TGCGCCAGCAGCCAAGGTAACACAGGGGTATTTGGCTACACCTTC; cdr3_aa: CASSQGNTGVFGYTF
j_call: TRBJ2-1; d_call: TRBD2; v_call: TRBV9; cdr3_length: 17; clone_size: NA; cdr3_nt: TGTGCCAGCAGCGCTGAAGCGGGGGGGGTTTCCTACAATGAGCAGTTCTTC; cdr3_aa: CASSAEAGGVSYNEQFF
j_call: TRBJ1-1; d_call: NA; v_call: TRBV6-1; cdr3_length: 14; clone_size: NA; cdr3_nt: TGTGCCAGCGACACCGACAGAGTGAACACTGAAGCTTTCTTT; cdr3_aa: CASDTDRVNTEAFF
j_call: TRBJ2-1; d_call: NA; v_call: TRBV30; cdr3_length: 15; clone_size: NA; cdr3_nt: TGTGCCTGGAGTGCAGGACTGCAGGTGTCCAATGAGCAGTTCTTC; cdr3_aa: CAWSAGLQVSNEQFF
j_call: TRBJ2-7; d_call: NA; v_call: TRBV6-5; cdr3_length: 11; clone_size: NA; cdr3_nt: TGTGCCAGCAGTTCCTACTACGAGCAGTACTTC; cdr3_aa: CASSSYYEQYF
j_call: TRBJ1-5; d_call: NA; v_call: TRBV6-1; cdr3_length: 14; clone_size: NA; cdr3_nt: TGTGCCAGCAGTACCGGGATTTTTAATCAGCCCCAGCATTTT; cdr3_aa: CASSTGIFNQPQHF
j_call: TRBJ2-5; d_call: TRBD2; v_call: TRBV7-8; cdr3_length: 15; clone_size: NA; cdr3_nt: TGTGCCAGCAGCTTAGAGGGACTAGTAAAAGAGACCCAGTACTTC; cdr3_aa: CASSLEGLVKETQYF
j_call: TRBJ1-1; d_call: TRBD1; v_call: TRBV5-1; cdr3_length: 18; clone_size: NA; cdr3_nt: TGCGCCAGCAGGGGACAGGACCGGGGGTTGTTCATGAACACTGAAGCTTTCTTT; cdr3_aa: CASRGQDRGLFMNTEAFF
j_call: TRBJ1-2; d_call: NA; v_call: TRBV18; cdr3_length: 13; clone_size: NA; cdr3_nt: TGTGCCAGCTCAGCGGACGGGGACTTGGGCTACACCTTC; cdr3_aa: CASSADGDLGYTF
j_call: TRBJ1-5; d_call: TRBD1; v_call: TRBV7-2; cdr3_length: 15; clone_size: few; cdr3_nt: TGTGCCAGCAGCGTTCGGACAGGGTCTAATCAGCCCCAGCATTTT; cdr3_aa: CASSVRTGSNQPQHF
j_call: TRBJ1-2; d_call: NA; v_call: TRBV6-5; cdr3_length: 13; clone_size: once; cdr3_nt: TGTGCCAGCAGTTACTCCCCGACAGGCGGCTACACCTTC; cdr3_aa: CASSYSPTGGYTF
j_call: TRBJ2-3; d_call: TRBD1; v_call: TRBV6-1; cdr3_length: 12; clone_size: NA; cdr3_nt: TGTGCCAGTCCGGGACAGAACGTGCCGCAGTATTTT; cdr3_aa: CASPGQNVPQYF
j_call: TRBJ2-7; d_call: NA; v_call: TRBV27; cdr3_length: 13; clone_size: NA; cdr3_nt: TGTGCCAGCAGTTTATCACGGGACTACGAGCAGTACTTC; cdr3_aa: CASSLSRDYEQYF
j_call: TRBJ2-5; d_call: TRBD1; v_call: TRBV27; cdr3_length: 14; clone_size: once; cdr3_nt: TGTGCCAGCCTCTGTAGTGGACAGGGGGAGACCCAGTACTTC; cdr3_aa: CASLCSGQGETQYF
j_call: TRBJ2-5; d_call: NA; v_call: TRBV6-5; cdr3_length: 14; clone_size: NA; cdr3_nt: TGTGCCAACAGTCCCTCAGGGGGGCGAGGGACCCAGTACTTC; cdr3_aa: CANSPSGGRGTQYF
j_call: TRBJ1-4; d_call: NA; v_call: TRBV7-8; cdr3_length: 12; clone_size: NA; cdr3_nt: TGTGCCAGCAGCTTGAGCAGGGAGGAACTGTTTTTT; cdr3_aa: CASSLSREELFF
j_call: TRBJ1-1; d_call: NA; v_call: TRBV11-3; cdr3_length: 14; clone_size: NA; cdr3_nt: TGTGCCAGCAGCGCGTCCCCGGGGAGGCCTGAAGCTTTCTTT; cdr3_aa: CASSASPGRPEAFF
j_call: TRBJ2-1; d_call: NA; v_call: TRBV19; cdr3_length: 13; clone_size: NA; cdr3_nt: TGTGCCAGTAGTGGGAGACAAGATGAGGAGCAGTTCTTC; cdr3_aa: CASSGRQDEEQFF
j_call: TRBJ2-7; d_call: NA; v_call: TRBV20-1; cdr3_length: 11; clone_size: NA; cdr3_nt: TGCAGTGCTAGAATAGCCTACGAGCAGTACTTC; cdr3_aa: CSARIAYEQYF
j_call: TRBJ2-1; d_call: NA; v_call: TRBV4-1; cdr3_length: 16; clone_size: NA; cdr3_nt: TGCGCCAGCAGCCAAGACTGGGGGCACACAACCAATGAGCAGTTCTTC; cdr3_aa: CASSQDWGHTTNEQFF
j_call: TRBJ2-7; d_call: TRBD1; v_call: TRBV9; cdr3_length: 14; clone_size: once; cdr3_nt: TGTGCCAGCAGCGAAGGGGGCGGAACAAGCGAGCAGTACTTC; cdr3_aa: CASSEGGGTSEQYF
j_call: TRBJ2-3; d_call: TRBD2; v_call: TRBV5-6; cdr3_length: 14; clone_size: NA; cdr3_nt: TGTGCCAGCAGCGCGGGACTAAGCACAGATACGCAGTATTTT; cdr3_aa: CASSAGLSTDTQYF